The 2 T cell receptor beta chains reported below all come from one sample, sequenced in a study of spatial heterogeneity in lung cancer. Time point given: sample taken at primary tumor resection. The input material, whole RNA from tumor, nontumor lung or frozen PBMC, was sequenced unsorted. A single record per CDR3 protein comes from TCRdb applying MiXCR to the 5' RACE reads. The table records tens of thousands of distinct CDR3 sequences, 6.5% to 9.5% of them present only once. The sample here was PBMCs, taken at surgery. The receptors here all came from a male donor with early-stage non-small cell lung cancer.

The chain combines TRBV5-1 with TRBJ2-2; 8 bases are a match to TRBD1. CDR1 is SGHRS and CDR2 is YFSETQ in the germline V gene. Germline trimming cut 0 bases from V and 7 bases from J; bases unmatched to any gene: 8. The CDR3 contains 16 residues. CDR3 nucleotides: TGCGCCAGCAGCTTGGATCCGGGACAGGACATCGGGGAGCTGTTTTTT. Its translation is CASSLDPGQDIGELFF.

At least ten counts were recorded for this clonotype. The chain combines TRBV9 with TRBJ2-7; TRBD1 aligns across 11 bases. The junction had 5 bases not matched to a gene; V was cut back by 0 bases and J by 6 bases. In germline, CDR1 is SGDLS, CDR2 YYNGEE. The CDR3 totals 15 residues. The CDR3 reads CASSVGGQGAIEQYF. The CDR3 DNA reads TGTGCCAGCAGCGTAGGTGGACAGGGGGCCATCGAGCAGTACTTC.